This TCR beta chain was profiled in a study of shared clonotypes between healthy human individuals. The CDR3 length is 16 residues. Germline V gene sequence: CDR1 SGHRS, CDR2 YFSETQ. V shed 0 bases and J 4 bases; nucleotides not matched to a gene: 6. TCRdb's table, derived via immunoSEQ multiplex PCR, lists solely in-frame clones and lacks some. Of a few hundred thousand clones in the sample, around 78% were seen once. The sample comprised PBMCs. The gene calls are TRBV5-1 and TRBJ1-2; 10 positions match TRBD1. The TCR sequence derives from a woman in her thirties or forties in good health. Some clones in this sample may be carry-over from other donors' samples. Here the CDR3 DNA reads TGCGCCAGCAGCTTGGAAGGGACAGGGGATGGCTATGGCTACACCTTC. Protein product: CASSLEGTGDGYGYTF.